The rows below give T cell receptor beta chains drawn from one sample of a study of cytotoxic CD8 clonotypes in ibrutinib-treated CLL. Sequencing was performed with immunoSEQ multiplex PCR; in TCRdb, only in-frame clones are kept and a portion is missing. Of tens of thousands of clones in the sample, 86% were seen once. The sample here was PBMCs, taken before ibrutinib treatment. The source is a human donor with chronic lymphocytic leukemia. CDR3s include the opening cysteine and the closing phenylalanine or tryptophan. A D gene is named only where the DNA matches it firmly. Size is stated for part of the rows, as once, few or many counts, or as a class when the clone is expanded.

TRBD2	NA	TRBJ2-1	TRBV28	TGTGCCAGCAGTTCTAGCGGGAGCTACAATGAGCAGTTCTTC	CASSSSGSYNEQFF
NA	NA	TRBJ1-2	TRBV15	TGTGCCACCAGTATTATGGCCACTACTAACTATGGCTACACCTTC	CATSIMATTNYGYTF
TRBD1	NA	TRBJ1-5	TRBV5-6	TGTGCCAGCAGCCCAGCCAGGGGGACTAGCAATCAGCCCCAGCATTTT	CASSPARGTSNQPQHF
NA	NA	TRBJ2-7	TRBV4-1	TGCGCCAGCAGCCAAGGACCTGTTGACGGCTTCTACGAGCAGTACTTC	CASSQGPVDGFYEQYF
NA	NA	TRBJ2-7	TRBV7-9	TGTGCCAGCAGCGGGGCAGGGGAAACCTACGAGCAGTACTTC	CASSGAGETYEQYF
NA	NA	TRBJ2-3	TRBV7-3	TGTGCCAGCAGCTTAAAAAGCGGGCGCACAGATACGCAGTATTTT	CASSLKSGRTDTQYF
NA	NA	TRBJ2-2	TRBV6-1	TGTGCCAGCAGCCAACAGGCCTCGACCACCGGGGAGCTGTTTTTT	CASSQQASTTGELFF
NA	NA	TRBJ1-2	TRBV29-1	TGCAGCGTTGAAAAATCAGATTCTAACTATGGCTACACCTTC	CSVEKSDSNYGYTF
TRBD1	NA	TRBJ1-2	TRBV13	TGTGCCAGCAGCTCACCTCTACCATCGACAGGGGGGAGCTATGGCTACACCTTC	CASSSPLPSTGGSYGYTF
NA	NA	TRBJ2-5	TRBV10-1	TGCGCCAGCAGCGCAGGGGCTAAGGAGACCCAGTACTTC	CASSAGAKETQYF
NA	NA	TRBJ1-2	TRBV6-6	TGTGCCAGGAAGGGACCTCAATTACTAGACTATGGCTACACCTTC	CARKGPQLLDYGYTF
NA	NA	TRBJ2-2	TRBV18	TGTGCCAGCTCCCCTCGGGACACCGGGGAGCTGTTTTTT	CASSPRDTGELFF
TRBD1	once	TRBJ1-1	TRBV5-1	TGCGCCAGCAGCAGCGGGGGGACAGGCCTAGCGAACACTGAAGCTTTCTTT	CASSSGGTGLANTEAFF
TRBD2	NA	TRBJ2-7	TRBV2	TGTGCCAGCAGTGAATGGCGACTAGCGGGAGTTGAAAAGTACTTC	CASSEWRLAGVEKYF
TRBD2	once	TRBJ2-7	TRBV7-2	TGTGCCAGCAGCTTAGACGCGGGAGTCTTGTCCTACGAGCAGTACTTC	CASSLDAGVLSYEQYF
NA	once	TRBJ1-1	TRBV5-1	TGCGCCAGCAGCTTGGGGGTAGAGACTGAAGCTTTCTTT	CASSLGVETEAFF
NA	NA	TRBJ2-7	TRBV4-1	TGCGCCAGCAGCCAAGATTCCCCAGGGCGCAACTACGAGCAGTACTTC	CASSQDSPGRNYEQYF
TRBD1	NA	TRBJ2-5	TRBV9	TGTGCCAGCAGCGAGACAGGGGACCAAGAGACCCAGTACTTC	CASSETGDQETQYF
NA	NA	TRBJ2-5	TRBV6-1	TGTGCCAGCAGTACCCCCGGGACCCAAGAGACCCAGTACTTC	CASSTPGTQETQYF
TRBD1	NA	TRBJ2-7	TRBV6-5	TGTGCCAGCAGTTACACCACAGGGGTCGAGCAGTACTTC	CASSYTTGVEQYF
TRBD2	NA	TRBJ2-1	TRBV9	TGTGCCAGCAGCGCCCTGGGACTAGCGGACTACAATGAGCAGTTCTTC	CASSALGLADYNEQFF
NA	NA	TRBJ2-5	TRBV7-9	TGTGCCAGCAGCTTAGTGACAGAGACCCAGTACTTC	CASSLVTETQYF
TRBD2	NA	TRBJ2-1	TRBV5-6	TGTGCCAGCAGCTTGCCCCTAGCGGGAGCATCCTCCTACAATGAGCAGTTCTTC	CASSLPLAGASSYNEQFF
NA	NA	TRBJ2-4	TRBV7-2	TGTGCCAGCAGCCTCAACGAGAACATTCAGTACTTC	CASSLNENIQYF
NA	NA	TRBJ2-5	TRBV2	TGTGCCAGCACCAACGTCCAGGTGGGAAAGACCCAGTACTTC	CASTNVQVGKTQYF
TRBD2	NA	TRBJ2-6	TRBV2	TGTGCCAGCAGCGTCCCCCTCACTAGCGGGAGGCCCATCTCTGGGGCCAACGTCCTGACTTTC	CASSVPLTSGRPISGANVLTF
TRBD2	NA	TRBJ2-7	TRBV13	TGTGCCAGCAGCTGGGGACTAGCGGGAGGCCCCCTCGAGCAGTACTTC	CASSWGLAGGPLEQYF
NA	NA	TRBJ1-1	TRBV5-1	TGCGCCAGCAGCTACGAGGGACAACCCTCGACTGAAGCTTTCTTT	CASSYEGQPSTEAFF
NA	once	TRBJ1-3	TRBV7-2	TGTGCCAGCAGCTTAGATTTCTCTGGAAACACCATATATTTT	CASSLDFSGNTIYF
TRBD1	NA	TRBJ1-5	TRBV27	TGTGCCAGCAGTTCTGGGGACAGGTGGGGGCCACAGCCCCAGCATTTT	CASSSGDRWGPQPQHF
NA	NA	TRBJ2-1	TRBV29-1	TGCAGCGTTGGGGGCACAGGAACAATCAATGAGCAGTTCTTC	CSVGGTGTINEQFF
NA	NA	TRBJ2-7	TRBV7-6	TGTGCCAGCAGCTTAGGACCGGGGGTCGCCGAGCAGTACTTC	CASSLGPGVAEQYF
TRBD2	NA	TRBJ2-3	TRBV5-6	TGTGCCAGCAGCCCGGGACTAGCGGGGTCGGTGTATACGCAGTATTTT	CASSPGLAGSVYTQYF
NA	NA	TRBJ1-1	TRBV9	TGTGCCAGCAGCGCGGACGTCAGGGCGTACGGCACTGAAGCTTTCTTT	CASSADVRAYGTEAFF
NA	few	TRBJ2-1	TRBV5-6	TGTGCCAGCAGCTACGGGTCGGACGGGCGCGATCGGCAGTTCTTC	CASSYGSDGRDRQFF
TRBD2	NA	TRBJ2-2	TRBV5-4	TGTGCCAGCAGCTTGGGACCGGGAGGAAGGACCGGGGAGCTGTTTTTT	CASSLGPGGRTGELFF
NA	NA	TRBJ2-1	TRBV5-1	TGCGCCAGCAGCTCAATTGCAGGGGGAGGGCCCGGGGATGAGCAGTTCTTC	CASSSIAGGGPGDEQFF
NA	NA	TRBJ2-2	TRBV25-1	TGTGCCAGCAGTGAAAGTGGGCAGGGAAGGGGTCCCGGGGAGCTGTTTTTT	CASSESGQGRGPGELFF
NA	once	TRBJ2-2	TRBV5-1	TGCGCCAGCAGCTTGGTAGCAGATGCCGGGGAGCTGTTTTTT	CASSLVADAGELFF
NA	NA	TRBJ1-3	TRBV4-1	TGCGCCAGCAGCCTACTAGGGGGTCCTGGAAACACCATATATTTT	CASSLLGGPGNTIYF
NA	NA	TRBJ2-1	TRBV28	TGTGCCAGCAGTTTAAGACACGAGCAGTTCTTC	CASSLRHEQFF
TRBD1	NA	TRBJ2-7	TRBV5-1	TGCGCCAGCAGCACGCGACAGGGGGCTCACGAGCAGTACTTC	CASSTRQGAHEQYF
NA	NA	TRBJ1-2	TRBV18	TGTGCCAGCTCACCTCTCGCATCGACAGTGGCTAACTATGGCTACACCTTC	CASSPLASTVANYGYTF
NA	NA	TRBJ2-7	TRBV6-1	TGTGCCAGCAGTGAATGGACAGCCACACCGTACTTC	CASSEWTATPYF
TRBD1	NA	TRBJ1-5	TRBV11-2	TGTGCCAGCAGCTTCGGTAGGGACAGGGAAGATAGCAATCAGCCCCAGCATTTT	CASSFGRDREDSNQPQHF
NA	NA	TRBJ2-1	TRBV5-1	TGCGCCAGCAGCCCAGGGAATGAGCAGTTCTTC	CASSPGNEQFF
NA	NA	TRBJ2-3	TRBV5-6	TGTGCCAGCAGCTTGGAGGCTGCAGGGGGCACAGATACGCAGTATTTT	CASSLEAAGGTDTQYF
TRBD2	NA	TRBJ2-3	TRBV18	TGTGCCAGCTCACGACGGACTAGCGGAAGCACAGATACGCAGTATTTT	CASSRRTSGSTDTQYF
NA	once	TRBJ2-3	TRBV9	TGTGCCAGCAGTGTTTCCAGTAGCGACCAGGATACGCAGTATTTT	CASSVSSSDQDTQYF